These 11 T cell receptor beta chains originate from one sample sequenced in a study of early T cells in non-severe SARS-CoV-2 infection. MiXCR was run by TCRdb on the 5' RACE reads, yielding one entry per CDR3 protein. The sample lists 40,000 to 60,000 distinct CDR3 sequences; about 12% were seen once. The sample taken for sequencing was whole blood. These receptors were taken from an adult who was a healthcare worker with PCR-confirmed SARS-CoV-2 infection or an uninfected control (not recorded which).

This clonotype was seen only a few times. This chain joins TRBV20-1 and TRBJ2-5; D remains unclear. CDR1 and CDR2 from the germline V gene are DFQATT and SNEGSKA (reference sequence). CDR3 length: 11 residues. V was clipped by 7 bases and J by 2 bases, with 8 bases between them. The DNA for the CDR3 is TGCAGTGTCGACACACAAGAGACCCAGTACTTC. Its translation: CSVDTQETQYF.

The V and J genes are TRBV6-5 and TRBJ1-1; 9 nucleotides line up with TRBD1. In germline, CDR1 is MNHEY, CDR2 SVGAGI. The V segment lost 1 base and the J segment 5 bases; nucleotides outside the gene matches: 5. The CDR3 loop spans 15 amino acids. This CDR3 is CASSYLGQGITEAFF. For the CDR3, the DNA is TGTGCCAGCAGTTACTTGGGACAGGGTATTACTGAAGCTTTCTTT.

This clonotype was seen more than once but under ten times. The chain has TRBV25-1 and TRBJ2-3; D is ambiguous. The V gene lost 4 bases and the J gene lost 1 base, with 12 bases spanning the gap. Germline assignment: CDR1 MGHDK and CDR2 SYGVNS. This CDR3 region has 15 residues. As DNA, the CDR3 is TGTGCCAGCAGTGTGCCTAAGGCAGGCACAGATACGCAGTATTTT. Protein: CASSVPKAGTDTQYF.

In its sample, this clonotype was seen a few times. This chain joins TRBV20-1 and TRBJ2-7, with 11 bases aligning to TRBD2. Germline V CDR1 and CDR2: DFQATT, SNEGSKA (reference sequence). Trimming at V came to 4 bases and at J to 5 bases, leaving 7 bases not matched to a gene. The CDR3 length is 14 residues. The CDR3 protein is CSAKTSGSINEQYF. In DNA form, the CDR3 reads TGCAGTGCTAAAACTAGCGGGAGTATCAACGAGCAGTACTTC.

The chain combines TRBV28 with TRBJ1-5; D is uncertain. The germline V and J ends were trimmed by 2 bases and 0 bases, with 5 bases remaining between them. The CDR3 has 14 amino acids. Germline V gene data show CDR1 as MDHEN and CDR2 as SYDVKM. The CDR3, as DNA: TGTGCCAGCAGTTTACAGTTTAGCAATCAGCCCCAGCATTTT. Translation gives CASSLQFSNQPQHF.

This clonotype occurred many times. This sequence joins TRBV7-2 and TRBJ2-1, with 8 nucleotides matching TRBD1. CDR1 is SGHTA, CDR2 FQGNSA, per germline. This CDR3 is built from 14 residues. V dropped 5 bases and J dropped 3; count of bases not matched to a gene: 3. CDR3 loop: CASSPGGSYNEQFF. DNA of the CDR3: TGTGCCAGCAGCCCAGGGGGCAGCTACAATGAGCAGTTCTTC.

This clonotype was found many times. The chain has TRBV6-1 and TRBJ1-5; D not certain. CDR3 length: 15 amino acids. CDR1 and CDR2 from the germline V gene are MNHNS and SASEGT. V lost 0 bases to trimming and J lost 3 bases, with 9 bases between them. The CDR3 region has the DNA TGTGCCAGCAGTGAAGCAGGGCAGGTCAATCAGCCCCAGCATTTT. Its protein product is CASSEAGQVNQPQHF.

This clonotype was counted between two and nine times. J is TRBJ1-2 and V is TRBV29-1; D gene ambiguous. Per the germline V gene, CDR1 is SQVTM and CDR2 is ANQGSEA. Trimming took off 3 bases at V and 4 bases at J, with 18 bases between the two ends. This CDR3 comprises 15 residues. In nucleotides, the CDR3 is TGCAGCGTTGAGGGAGCGGGCAGCGAGATCTATGGCTACACCTTC. Translation gives CSVEGAGSEIYGYTF.

The rearrangement joins TRBV28 to TRBJ2-3; D possibly corresponds to TRBD1 (6 bases). Trimming removed 5 bases from V and 5 bases from J, with 14 bases in between. The CDR3 runs to 14 residues. The germline CDR1 and CDR2 sequences are MDHEN and SYDVKM. In DNA, the CDR3 is TGTGCCAGCAGTGCCGGGACACCCTTAGATACGCAGTATTTT. This gives the protein CASSAGTPLDTQYF.

At least ten counts were recorded for this clonotype. The chain links TRBV11-3 to TRBJ2-1; 9 bases match TRBD2. Germline V gene lookup returns CDR1 SGHNT and CDR2 YENEEA. V gave up 4 bases and J gave up 0 bases; unmatched junction bases: 4. The CDR3 has 16 residues. CDR3 in DNA: TGTGCCAGCAGCTCCCTAGCGGGATCCTCCTACAATGAGCAGTTCTTC. Its translation is CASSSLAGSSYNEQFF.

This clonotype was counted at least ten times. This rearrangement joins TRBV19 to TRBJ1-4; 9 bases line up with TRBD1. The CDR3 consists of 15 residues. Germline loops: CDR1 LNHDA, CDR2 SQIVND (reference sequence). V shed 4 bases and J 1 base; nucleotides not matched to a gene: 1. CDR3 residues: CASSKGQGTNEKLFF. CDR3 sequence (DNA): TGTGCCAGTAGTAAGGGACAGGGAACTAATGAAAAACTGTTTTTT. Full variable domain (outside the CDR3, taken from reference TRBV19 and TRBJ1-4): DGGITQSPKYLFRKEGQNVTLSCEQNLNHDAMYWYRQDPGQGLRLIYYSQIVNDFQKGDIAEGYSVSREKKESFPLTVTSAQKNPTAFYLCASSKGQGTNEKLFFGSGTQLSVL.